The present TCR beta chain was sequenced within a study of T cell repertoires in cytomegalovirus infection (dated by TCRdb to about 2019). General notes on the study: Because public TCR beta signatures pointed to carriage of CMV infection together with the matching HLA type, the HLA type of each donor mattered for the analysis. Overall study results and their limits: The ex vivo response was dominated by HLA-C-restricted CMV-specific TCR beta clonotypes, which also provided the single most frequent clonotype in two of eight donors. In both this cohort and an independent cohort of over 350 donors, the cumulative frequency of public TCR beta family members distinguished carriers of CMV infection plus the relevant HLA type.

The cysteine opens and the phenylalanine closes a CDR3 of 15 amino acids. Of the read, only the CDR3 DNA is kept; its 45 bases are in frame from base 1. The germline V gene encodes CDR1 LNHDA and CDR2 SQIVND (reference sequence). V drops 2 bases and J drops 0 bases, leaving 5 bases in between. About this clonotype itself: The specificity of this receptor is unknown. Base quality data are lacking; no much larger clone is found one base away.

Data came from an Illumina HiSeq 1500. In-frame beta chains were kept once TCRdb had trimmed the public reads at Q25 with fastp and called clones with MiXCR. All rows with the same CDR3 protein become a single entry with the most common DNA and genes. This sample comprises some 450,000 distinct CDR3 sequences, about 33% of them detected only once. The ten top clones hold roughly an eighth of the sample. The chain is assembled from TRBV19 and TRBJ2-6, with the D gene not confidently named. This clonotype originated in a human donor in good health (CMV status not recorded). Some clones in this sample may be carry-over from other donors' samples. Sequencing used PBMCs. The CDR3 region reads CASSIQSSGANVLTF. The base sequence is TGTGCCAGTAGTATACAGAGCTCTGGGGCCAACGTCCTGACTTTC.